Below are 22 T cell receptor beta chains sequenced from a single sample in a study of shared clonotypes between healthy human individuals. Naive CD8 cells lacked CD45RO and underwent positive selection for CCR7, leaving out terminally differentiated effector memory CD45RA+ cells. The protocol was immunoSEQ multiplex PCR, while the TCRdb copy is restricted to in-frame clones and leaves out a portion. The sample lists hundreds of thousands of clones, roughly 96% occurring once. Sequencing was performed on naive CD8+ T cells sorted from blood. These receptors were obtained from a woman aged 25 to 39 in good health.

The table lists this clone with a count of one. Other DNA sequences in this specimen translate into the identical CDR3. J is TRBJ2-7 and V is TRBV28, with 11 bases matching TRBD2. V gave up 3 bases and J gave up 3 bases; unmatched junction bases: 4. This CDR3 comprises 15 residues. Germline CDR1 and CDR2: MDHEN and SYDVKM. The chain's CDR3 is CASSFLAGGSYEQYF. As DNA, the CDR3 is TGTGCCAGCAGTTTTCTAGCGGGAGGCAGCTACGAGCAGTACTTC.

V and J are TRBV30 and TRBJ2-7; 8 bases are shared with TRBD2. The CDR3 sequence is 14 residues long. Germline V gives CDR1 GTSNPN, CDR2 SVGIG (reference sequence). J was trimmed by 3 bases and V by 3 bases; bases with no gene match: 7. The CDR3 spells CAWREAGEDYEQYF. The CDR3 DNA is TGTGCCTGGAGGGAAGCGGGAGAGGACTACGAGCAGTACTTC.

Concerning this clone: An end of the junction does not agree with germline; a read error may underlie this. The V call is TRBV7-9, the J call TRBJ1-3; TRBD1 is a possible D gene (5 bases). CDR1 and CDR2 (germline): SEHNR, FQNEAQ (reference sequence). This CDR3 region has 14 residues. CDR3 nucleotide sequence: TGTGCCAGCAGCTTATTGACAGCAGGAAGCACCATATATTTT. Translating it yields CASSLLTAGSTIYF.

The chain couples TRBV27 to TRBJ1-4; weak D call: TRBD1 (5 bases). The CDR3 totals 14 residues. CDR1 and CDR2 from the germline V gene are MNHEY and SMNVEV (reference sequence). Trimming took 5 bases from V and 10 from J, leaving 17 bases between them. CDR3 protein: CASSRGALAGKLFF. Written as DNA, the CDR3 is TGTGCCAGCAGTCGGGGCGCCCTGGCGGGAAAACTGTTTTTT.

This clone has only one observation. The rearrangement uses TRBV2 and TRBJ1-5; possible D gene TRBD1, 6 bases. Trimming cost V 8 bases and J 4 bases, with 15 bases left between them. Germline loops: CDR1 SNHLY, CDR2 FYNNEI. The CDR3 length is 14 residues. The DNA for the CDR3 is TGTGCCAGCCACTTAGGGGGTAGGAATCAGCCCCAGCATTTT. Translation gives CASHLGGRNQPQHF.

This clone appeared a single time. The chain combines TRBV10-2 with TRBJ1-1, with no clear D. Germline lookup yields CDR1 WSHSY and CDR2 SAAADI. The CDR3 loop spans 15 amino acids. The germline V and J ends were trimmed by 0 bases and 0 bases, with 8 bases remaining between them. The DNA for the CDR3 is TGCGCCAGCAGTGAGTCTGGGAGGCTGAACACTGAAGCTTTCTTT. As protein: CASSESGRLNTEAFF.

The chain couples TRBV11-1 to TRBJ2-5, with D perhaps matching TRBD2 (6 bases). The germline CDR1 and CDR2 sequences are SGHAT and FQDESV (reference sequence). The length of the CDR3 is 14 residues. The V end lost 5 bases, the J end lost 4 bases, and 14 bases lay between the germline ends. CDR3: CASSINQGGETQYF. Here the CDR3 DNA reads TGTGCCAGCAGCATCAACCAGGGAGGAGAGACCCAGTACTTC. The complete variable domain, with remaining parts taken from reference TRBV11-1 and TRBJ2-5, reads EAEVAQSPRYKITEKSQAVAFWCDPISGHATLYWYRQILGQGPELLVQFQDESVVDDSQLPKDRFSAERLKGVDSTLKIQPAELGDSAMYLCASSINQGGETQYFGPGTRLLVL.

The V gene is TRBV19, the J gene TRBJ1-2; D unclear. V was pared by 1 base and J by 8 bases, with 17 bases between. Germline V gene sequence: CDR1 LNHDA, CDR2 SQIVND (reference sequence). This CDR3 region has 15 residues. CDR3 sequence: CASSIGPAGVYGYTF. In DNA, the CDR3 is TGTGCCAGTAGTATAGGTCCTGCGGGAGTATACGGCTACACCTTC.

The gene calls are TRBV5-3 and TRBJ2-3; TRBD2 matches at 8 bases. TRBV5-3 is classed as an ORF, of uncertain function. Losses at the gene ends were 3 bases for V and 3 bases for J; bases not matched to a gene: 6. This CDR3 is built from 15 residues. CDR3 DNA sequence: TGTGCCAGAAGCTATAGCGGGATCGGGACAGATACGCAGTATTTT. Translating gives CARSYSGIGTDTQYF.

This sequence joins TRBV25-1 and TRBJ2-3, with 9 bases aligning to TRBD2. This CDR3 has 17 residues. The ends lost 4 bases at V and 7 bases at J; junction bases unmatched: 15. In germline, CDR1 is MGHDK, CDR2 SYGVNS. CDR3 region: CASSGTPVAGDRYTQYF. The CDR3 DNA follows: TGTGCCAGCAGTGGCACGCCCGTAGCGGGAGATCGGTATACGCAGTATTTT.

V gene TRBV6-1 combines with J gene TRBJ2-1; 7 nucleotides line up with TRBD2. V lost 2 bases, J lost 6 bases, and 10 bases stayed unmatched. CDR3 length: 16 amino acids. CDR1 is MNHNS and CDR2 is SASEGT in the germline V gene. Here the CDR3 DNA reads TGTGCCAGCAGTGAAATGGGTTTGGGCGGGAGCAATGAGCAGTTCTTC. Its protein product is CASSEMGLGGSNEQFF.

To note about this clone: Other nucleotide sequences in the sample specify the same CDR3. The chain combines TRBV5-1 with TRBJ2-7; perhaps TRBD1 as D (6 bases). Per the germline V gene, CDR1 is SGHRS and CDR2 is YFSETQ. The CDR3 contains 13 residues. V shed 4 bases and J shed 6 bases, with 14 bases lying between them. Here the CDR3 reads CASSLARGGEQYF. The CDR3, as DNA: TGCGCCAGCAGCCTCGCGAGAGGGGGCGAGCAGTACTTC.

The V call is TRBV19, the J call TRBJ2-5; the D gene is possibly TRBD1 (5 bases). TRBJ2-7 explains the end of the DNA better; the J call may be wrong. The CDR3 is made up of 14 amino acids. From germline, CDR1 is LNHDA and CDR2 SQIVND (reference sequence). Here the CDR3 DNA reads TGTGCCAGTAGTATCCCAGGGTACTCCTACGAGCAGTACTTC. Its translation is CASSIPGYSYEQYF.

The V gene is TRBV19, the J gene TRBJ2-5; no definite D call. Germline CDR1 LNHDA, CDR2 SQIVND (reference sequence). The germline V and J ends were trimmed by 4 bases and 0 bases, with 3 bases remaining between them. The CDR3 loop spans 12 amino acids. The CDR3 DNA sequence: TGTGCCAGTAGTAGGGACCAAGAGACCCAGTACTTC. Protein: CASSRDQETQYF.

The chain combines TRBV11-2 with TRBJ2-1; weak D call: TRBD2 (6 bases). This CDR3 comprises 17 residues. CDR1 is SGHAT, CDR2 FQNNGV, per germline. V lost 1 base and J 4 bases, leaving 17 bases between the germline ends. CDR3 residues: CASSLGLLGSRYNEQFF. As DNA, the CDR3 is TGTGCCAGCAGCTTAGGGCTTCTCGGGAGTAGGTACAATGAGCAGTTCTTC.

CDR3 in DNA: TGTGCCAGCAGTGAAGGGGGGCGGGGCCTCAGGCATGAGCAGTTCTTC. Encoded protein: CASSEGGRGLRHEQFF. This chain uses TRBV6-1 with TRBJ2-1; possibly TRBD1 or TRBD2 for D (6 bases each). V lost 1 base and J lost 8, with 18 bases in between. Per germline, CDR1 MNHNS and CDR2 SASEGT. The CDR3 sequence is 16 residues long.

The J gene is TRBJ1-2, the V gene TRBV25-1; unclear D gene. CDR3 length: 15 residues. V lost 4 bases, J lost 4 bases, and 16 bases lay in between. Germline V gene sequence: CDR1 MGHDK, CDR2 SYGVNS. The CDR3 nucleotides are TGTGCCAGCAGTGTAGCGATGACCGGCTCCTATGGCTACACCTTC. The encoded protein is CASSVAMTGSYGYTF.

The rearrangement links TRBV19 to TRBJ2-7; D not certain. The CDR3 runs to 13 residues. Trimming stripped 0 bases from V and 3 bases from J, with 6 bases between. CDR1 is LNHDA and CDR2 is SQIVND in the germline V gene (reference sequence). Here the CDR3 reads CASSIDGIYEQYF. The CDR3 DNA sequence: TGTGCCAGTAGTATAGATGGGATCTACGAGCAGTACTTC.

On this clone itself: Additional DNA sequences in this sample encode the identical CDR3. The V call is TRBV5-1, the J call TRBJ2-7; a weak D match, TRBD1 (6 bases). The CDR3 totals 13 residues. Trimming cost V 0 bases and J 7 bases, with 11 bases left between them. Germline V gene sequence: CDR1 SGHRS, CDR2 YFSETQ. CDR3 in amino acids: CASSLGQGWEQYF. The CDR3 bases are TGCGCCAGCAGCTTGGGGCAGGGGTGGGAGCAGTACTTC.

This sequence joins TRBV2 and TRBJ1-1; unclear D gene. Trimming took 1 base from V and 5 from J, leaving 14 bases between them. Germline V gene sequence: CDR1 SNHLY, CDR2 FYNNEI. The CDR3 sequence is 15 residues long. The CDR3, as DNA: TGTGCCAGCAGTGAAGGAAGGTTCCTAGGAACTGAAGCTTTCTTT. Amino acids: CASSEGRFLGTEAFF.

The V and J genes are TRBV7-9 and TRBJ2-1; the D gene is possibly TRBD2 (6 bases). V lost 5 bases and J lost 8, with 13 bases in between. This CDR3 region has 13 residues. Germline V gene data show CDR1 as SEHNR and CDR2 as FQNEAQ (reference sequence). The chain's CDR3 is CASSGLRADEQFF. The CDR3 nucleotides read TGTGCCAGCAGCGGACTACGCGCCGATGAGCAGTTCTTC.

The chain links TRBV2 to TRBJ1-6; D uncertain. CDR3 length: 15 amino acids. V lost 3 bases and J 1 base, leaving 7 bases between the germline ends. Germline assignment: CDR1 SNHLY and CDR2 FYNNEI. CDR3 bases: TGTGCCAGCAGTGATAGAGTGTCCTATAATTCACCCCTCCACTTT. As protein: CASSDRVSYNSPLHF.